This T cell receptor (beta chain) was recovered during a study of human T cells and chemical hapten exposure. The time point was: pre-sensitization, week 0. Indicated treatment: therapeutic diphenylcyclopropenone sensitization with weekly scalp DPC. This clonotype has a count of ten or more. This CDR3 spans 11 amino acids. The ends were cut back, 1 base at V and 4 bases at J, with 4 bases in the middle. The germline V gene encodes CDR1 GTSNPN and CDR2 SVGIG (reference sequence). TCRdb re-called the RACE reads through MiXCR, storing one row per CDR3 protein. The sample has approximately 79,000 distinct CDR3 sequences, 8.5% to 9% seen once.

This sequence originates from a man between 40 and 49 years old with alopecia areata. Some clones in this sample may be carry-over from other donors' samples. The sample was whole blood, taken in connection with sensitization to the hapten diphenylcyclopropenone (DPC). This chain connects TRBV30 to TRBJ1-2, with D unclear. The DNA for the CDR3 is TGTGCCTGGAGTGGCGGCTATGGCTACACCTTC. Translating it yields CAWSGGYGYTF. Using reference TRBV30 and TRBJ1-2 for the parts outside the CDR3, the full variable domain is SQTIHQWPATLVQPVGSPLSLECTVEGTSNPNLYWYRQAAGRGLQLLFYSVGIGQISSEVPQNLSASRPQDRQFILSSKKLLLSDSGFYLCAWSGGYGYTFGSGTRLTVV.